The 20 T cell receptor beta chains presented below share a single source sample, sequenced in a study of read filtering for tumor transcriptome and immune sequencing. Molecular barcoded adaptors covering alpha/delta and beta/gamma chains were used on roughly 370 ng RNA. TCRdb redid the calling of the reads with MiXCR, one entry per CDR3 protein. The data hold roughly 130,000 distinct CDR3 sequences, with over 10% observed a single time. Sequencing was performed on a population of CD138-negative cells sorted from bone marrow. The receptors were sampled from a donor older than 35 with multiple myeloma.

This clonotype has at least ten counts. The CDR3 loop is CSAASRTNYGYTF. The CDR3 DNA follows: TGCAGTGCGGCGAGCAGGACTAACTATGGCTACACCTTC. The gene calls are TRBV20-1 and TRBJ1-2; D remains ambiguous. The CDR3 has 13 residues. Germline-derived CDR1 and CDR2 are DFQATT and SNEGSKA (reference sequence). Trimming pared 6 bases from V and 0 bases from J, leaving 11 bases between.

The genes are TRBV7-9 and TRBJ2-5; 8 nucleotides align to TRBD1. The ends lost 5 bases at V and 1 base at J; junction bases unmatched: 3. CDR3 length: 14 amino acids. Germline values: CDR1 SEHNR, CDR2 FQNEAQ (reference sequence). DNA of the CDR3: TGTGCCAGCAGCAAGGACAGGGTCCAAGAGACCCAGTACTTC. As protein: CASSKDRVQETQYF. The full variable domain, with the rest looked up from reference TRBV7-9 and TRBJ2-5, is DTGVSQNPRHKITKRGQNVTFRCDPISEHNRLYWYRQTLGQGPEFLTYFQNEAQLEKSRLLSDRFSAERPKGSFSTLEIQRTEQGDSAMYLCASSKDRVQETQYFGPGTRLLVL.

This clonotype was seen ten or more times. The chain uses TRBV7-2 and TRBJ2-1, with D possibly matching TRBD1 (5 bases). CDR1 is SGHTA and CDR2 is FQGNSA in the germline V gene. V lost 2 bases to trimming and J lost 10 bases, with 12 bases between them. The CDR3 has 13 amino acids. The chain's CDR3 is CASSLLQVNEQFF. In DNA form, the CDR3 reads TGTGCCAGCAGCTTATTACAGGTTAACGAGCAGTTCTTC.

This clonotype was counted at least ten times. CDR3 sequence (DNA): TGCAGCGTTGTAACATCTGTTGAGCAGTTCTTC. Translation: CSVVTSVEQFF. The V and J genes are TRBV29-1 and TRBJ2-1; D not certain. Trimming pared 4 bases from V and 9 bases from J, leaving 10 bases between. This CDR3 is built from 11 residues. Germline CDR1 SQVTM, CDR2 ANQGSEA.

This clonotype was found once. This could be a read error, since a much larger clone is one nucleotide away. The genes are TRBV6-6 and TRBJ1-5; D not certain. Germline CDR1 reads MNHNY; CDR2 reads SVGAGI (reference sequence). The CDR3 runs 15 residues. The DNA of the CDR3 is TGTGCCAGCGGTTATGGTGGCGGGAATCATCAGCCCCAGCATTTT. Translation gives CASGYGGGNHQPQHF.

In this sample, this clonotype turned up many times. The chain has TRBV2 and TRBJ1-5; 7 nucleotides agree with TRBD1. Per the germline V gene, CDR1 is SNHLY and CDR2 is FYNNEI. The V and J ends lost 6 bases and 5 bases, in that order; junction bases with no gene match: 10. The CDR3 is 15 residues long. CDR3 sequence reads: CASRLQGQRHQPQHF. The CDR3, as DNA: TGTGCCAGCAGACTTCAGGGACAGCGGCATCAGCCCCAGCATTTT.

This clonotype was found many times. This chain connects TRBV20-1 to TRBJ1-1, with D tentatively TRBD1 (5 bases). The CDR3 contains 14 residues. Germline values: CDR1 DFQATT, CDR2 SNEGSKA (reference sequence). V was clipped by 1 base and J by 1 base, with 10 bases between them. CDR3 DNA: TGCAGTGCTAGAGGGGGGGGGACGAACACTGAAGCTTTCTTT. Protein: CSARGGGTNTEAFF.

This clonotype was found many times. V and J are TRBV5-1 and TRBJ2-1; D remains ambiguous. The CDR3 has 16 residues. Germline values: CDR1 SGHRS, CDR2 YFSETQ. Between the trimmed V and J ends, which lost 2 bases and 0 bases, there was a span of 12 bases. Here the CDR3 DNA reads TGCGCCAGCAGCTTTAGGGCCAGTAGCTCCTACAATGAGCAGTTCTTC. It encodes CASSFRASSSYNEQFF.

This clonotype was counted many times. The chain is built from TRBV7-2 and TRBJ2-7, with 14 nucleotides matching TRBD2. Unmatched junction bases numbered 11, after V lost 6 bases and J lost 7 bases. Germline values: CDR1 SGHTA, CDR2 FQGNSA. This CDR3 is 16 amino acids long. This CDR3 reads CASREKPGLAGEEQYF. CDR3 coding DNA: TGTGCCAGCAGGGAGAAACCGGGACTAGCGGGAGAGGAGCAGTACTTC.

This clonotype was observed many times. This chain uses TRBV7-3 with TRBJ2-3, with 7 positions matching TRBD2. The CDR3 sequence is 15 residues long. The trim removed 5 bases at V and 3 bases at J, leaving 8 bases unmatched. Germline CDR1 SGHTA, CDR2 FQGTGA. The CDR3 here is CASSPGGGPTDTQYF. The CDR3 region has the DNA TGTGCCAGCAGCCCGGGGGGAGGGCCGACAGATACGCAGTATTTT.

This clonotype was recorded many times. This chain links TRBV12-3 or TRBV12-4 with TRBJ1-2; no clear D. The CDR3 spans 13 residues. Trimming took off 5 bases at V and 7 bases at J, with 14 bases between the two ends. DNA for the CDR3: TGTGCCAGCAGTACGGGCCAGTCCCGTGGCTACACCTTC. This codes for CASSTGQSRGYTF.

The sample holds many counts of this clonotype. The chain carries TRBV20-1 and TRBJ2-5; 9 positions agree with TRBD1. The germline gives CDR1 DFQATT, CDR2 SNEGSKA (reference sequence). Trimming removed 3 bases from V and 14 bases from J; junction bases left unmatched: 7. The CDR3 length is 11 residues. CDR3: CSARGQGENYF. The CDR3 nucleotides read TGCAGTGCTAGGGGACAGGGCGAGAATTACTTC.

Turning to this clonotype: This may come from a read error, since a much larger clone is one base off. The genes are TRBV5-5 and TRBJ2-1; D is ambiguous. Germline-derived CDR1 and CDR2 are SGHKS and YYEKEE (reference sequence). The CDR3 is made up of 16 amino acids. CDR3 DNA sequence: TGTGCCAACAGCTTGTCCGGGTCGCCTGGCCATGGTGAGCAGTTCTTC. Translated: CANSLSGSPGHGEQFF.

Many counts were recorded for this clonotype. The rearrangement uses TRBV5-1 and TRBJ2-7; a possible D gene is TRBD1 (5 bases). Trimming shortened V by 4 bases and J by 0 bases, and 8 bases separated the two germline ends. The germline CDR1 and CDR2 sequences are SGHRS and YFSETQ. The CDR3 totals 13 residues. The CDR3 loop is CASSQGYSYEQYF. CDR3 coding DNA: TGCGCCAGCAGCCAGGGCTACTCCTACGAGCAGTACTTC.

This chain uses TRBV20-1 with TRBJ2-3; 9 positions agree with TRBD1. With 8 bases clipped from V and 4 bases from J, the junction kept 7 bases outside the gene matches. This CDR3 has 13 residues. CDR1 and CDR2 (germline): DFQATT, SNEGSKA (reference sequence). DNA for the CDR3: TGCAGTCCGGGACAGGGCGTTGCAGATACGCAGTATTTT. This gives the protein CSPGQGVADTQYF.

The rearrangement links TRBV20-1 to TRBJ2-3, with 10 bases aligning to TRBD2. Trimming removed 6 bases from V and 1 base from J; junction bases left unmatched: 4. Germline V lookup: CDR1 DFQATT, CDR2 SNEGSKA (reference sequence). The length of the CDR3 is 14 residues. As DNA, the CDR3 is TGCAGTGCACACGGGACTAGCGGCACAGATACGCAGTATTTT. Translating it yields CSAHGTSGTDTQYF.

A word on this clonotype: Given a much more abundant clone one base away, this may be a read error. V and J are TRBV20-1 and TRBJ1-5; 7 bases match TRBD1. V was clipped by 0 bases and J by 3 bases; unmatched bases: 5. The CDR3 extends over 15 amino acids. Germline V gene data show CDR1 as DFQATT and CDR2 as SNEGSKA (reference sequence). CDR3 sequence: CSAREAGQYNQPQHF. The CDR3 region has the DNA TGCAGTGCTAGAGAGGCGGGACAGTACAATCAGCCCCAGCATTTT.

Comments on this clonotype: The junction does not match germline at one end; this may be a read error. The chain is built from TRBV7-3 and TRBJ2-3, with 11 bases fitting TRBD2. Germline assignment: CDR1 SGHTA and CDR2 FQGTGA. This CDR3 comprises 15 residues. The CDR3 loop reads CARSLGTSGSDTQYF. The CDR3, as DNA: TGTGCCCGCAGCTTAGGGACTAGCGGATCAGATACGCAGTACTTT. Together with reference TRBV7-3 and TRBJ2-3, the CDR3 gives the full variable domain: GAGVSQTPSNKVTEKGKYVELRCDPISGHTALYWYRQSLGQGPEFLIYFQGTGAADDSGLPNDRFFAVRPEGSVSTLKIQRTERGDSAVYLCARSLGTSGSDTQYFGPGTRLTVL.

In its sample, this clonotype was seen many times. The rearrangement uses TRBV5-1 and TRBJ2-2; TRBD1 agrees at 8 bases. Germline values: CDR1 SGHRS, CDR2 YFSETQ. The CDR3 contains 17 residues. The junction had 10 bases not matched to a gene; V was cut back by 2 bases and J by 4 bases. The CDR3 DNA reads TGCGCCAGCAGCTTCCAGGTCCAAGGACAGGGCACCGGGGAGCTGTTTTTT. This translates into CASSFQVQGQGTGELFF.

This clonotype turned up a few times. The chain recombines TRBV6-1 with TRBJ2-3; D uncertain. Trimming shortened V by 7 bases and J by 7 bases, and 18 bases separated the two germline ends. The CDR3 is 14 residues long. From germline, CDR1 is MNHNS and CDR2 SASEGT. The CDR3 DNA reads TGTGCCAGCACTGACCCGCGGCCTCCTAATACGCAGTATTTT. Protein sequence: CASTDPRPPNTQYF.